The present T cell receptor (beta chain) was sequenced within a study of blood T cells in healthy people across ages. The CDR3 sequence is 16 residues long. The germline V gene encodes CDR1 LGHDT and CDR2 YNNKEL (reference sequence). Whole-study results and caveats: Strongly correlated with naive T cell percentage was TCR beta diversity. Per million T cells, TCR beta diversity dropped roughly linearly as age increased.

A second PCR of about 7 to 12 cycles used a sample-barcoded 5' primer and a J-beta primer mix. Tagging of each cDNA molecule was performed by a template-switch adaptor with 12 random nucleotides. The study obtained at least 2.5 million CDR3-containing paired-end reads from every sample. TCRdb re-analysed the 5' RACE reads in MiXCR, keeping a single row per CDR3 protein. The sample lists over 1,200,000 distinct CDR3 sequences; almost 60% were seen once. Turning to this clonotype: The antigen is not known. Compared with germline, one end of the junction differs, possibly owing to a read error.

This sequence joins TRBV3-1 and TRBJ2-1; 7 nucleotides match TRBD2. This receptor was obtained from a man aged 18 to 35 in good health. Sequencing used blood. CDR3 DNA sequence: TGTGCCAGCAGCCAAGATGCGGGAGTGGTCTACAATGAACAGTTCTTC. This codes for CASSQDAGVVYNEQFF.